This T cell receptor beta chain was observed in a study of T cells after yellow fever vaccination. A 5'RACE template-switching step, the method used to make TCR cDNA, added a universal primer site and UMIs. TCRdb reprocessed the 5' RACE reads via MiXCR and lists one record per CDR3 protein. Among around 590,000 distinct CDR3 sequences listed, roughly 12% were seen once. Trimming stripped 4 bases from V and 4 bases from J, with 12 bases between. This CDR3 is 14 amino acids long. The V gene's germline CDR1 is SGHRS and CDR2 YFSETQ. This clonotype was seen only a few times. Its antigen remains unidentified. Findings and limits, study-wide: Contaminants from the bulk population, in the form of abundant clonotypes, could be found in FACS-sorted repertoires.

The specimen comprised PBMCs, sampled on the day of the yellow fever booster vaccination. This TCR came from a man in his thirties or forties who received the YFV17D yellow fever vaccine. The chain combines TRBV5-1 with TRBJ2-1, with D maybe TRBD2 (5 bases). The chain's CDR3 is CASSLLTSYNEQFF. DNA of the CDR3: TGCGCCAGCAGCCTCCTCACTAGTTACAATGAGCAGTTCTTC.